This T cell receptor (beta chain) was retrieved from a study of blood T cell repertoires in COVID-19. Study as a whole: Samples of COVID-19 (acute and convalescent) were obtained from the United States, Italy and Spain.

Exposed volunteers were people who met a COVID-19 case within 2 weeks before study entry. Assay used: immunoSEQ multiplex PCR; TCRdb lists only in-frame clones, some missing. Seen here are roughly 140,000 clones, under 85% observed once, and the top ten hold 1.5% to 2%. With 5 bases clipped from V and 3 bases from J, the junction kept 7 bases outside the gene matches. CDR1 and CDR2 from the germline V gene are MNHEY and SVGAGI. This CDR3 comprises 15 residues. Sequences were obtained from PBMCs or T cells enriched from blood (not recorded which). The clonotype comes from a woman under 30 who had been exposed to COVID-19. This rearrangement joins TRBV6-5 to TRBJ2-7; 10 bases match TRBD1. CDR3 residues: CASSPTRTGGYEQYF. CDR3 coding DNA: TGTGCCAGCAGTCCAACTCGGACAGGGGGCTACGAGCAGTACTTC.